Presented here are 26 T cell receptor beta chains from one specimen sequenced in a study of blood T cell repertoires in COVID-19. TCRdb keeps only in-frame clones here, not all; method: immunoSEQ multiplex PCR. This table has a few hundred thousand clones, more than 85% appearing once. The sequenced material came from peripheral blood. These receptor sequences come from a woman aged 55-75 years with COVID-19, enrolled during active disease.

This chain joins TRBV30 and TRBJ1-5, with unresolved D. From germline, CDR1 is GTSNPN and CDR2 SVGIG (reference sequence). The CDR3 spans 13 residues. The V gene lost 0 bases and the J gene lost 5 bases, with 8 bases spanning the gap. CDR3 sequence (DNA): TGTGCCTGGAGTGTGCAGGAGGATCAGCCCCAGCATTTT. Translating gives CAWSVQEDQPQHF.

The V call is TRBV6-5, the J call TRBJ1-6, with TRBD1 matching over 9 bases. The V gene's germline CDR1 is MNHEY and CDR2 SVGAGI. The CDR3 runs to 15 residues. Trimming cost V 6 bases and J 8 bases; bases outside gene matches: 8. The CDR3: CASRQTGGSYSPLHF. The CDR3 DNA reads TGTGCCAGCAGGCAAACAGGGGGCTCTTATTCACCCCTCCACTTT.

The chain has TRBV19 and TRBJ1-5; 7 bases are a match to TRBD1. Germline loops: CDR1 LNHDA, CDR2 SQIVND (reference sequence). Trimming cost V 2 bases and J 6 bases; bases outside gene matches: 7. This CDR3 has 15 residues. CDR3 protein: CASSITGQWGQPQHF. In DNA, the CDR3 is TGTGCCAGTAGTATAACGGGACAGTGGGGTCAGCCCCAGCATTTT.

The chain carries TRBV3-1 (or the pseudogene TRBV3-2) and TRBJ1-3; D is undetermined. This CDR3 spans 12 amino acids. V shed 1 base and J shed 6 bases, with 4 bases lying between them. The germline V gene has CDR1 LGHDT and CDR2 YNNKEL (reference sequence). This chain's CDR3 is CASSQGENTIYF. The CDR3 coding sequence is TGTGCCAGCAGCCAAGGAGAAAACACCATATATTTT.

The chain employs TRBV5-1 and TRBJ2-4; tentative D call: TRBD2 (6 bases). Deletions cut 4 bases from V and 9 bases from J, with 20 bases between. Germline V CDR1 and CDR2: SGHRS, YFSETQ. The CDR3 has 15 amino acids. The CDR3 reads CASSPTGTPNGIQYF. The CDR3 DNA follows: TGCGCCAGCAGCCCCACCGGGACTCCGAATGGCATTCAGTACTTC.

The V call is TRBV27, the J call TRBJ2-7; D may be TRBD2 (6 bases). The CDR3 totals 14 residues. V gave up 4 bases and J gave up 12 bases, with 22 bases separating them. The germline V gene encodes CDR1 MNHEY and CDR2 SMNVEV (reference sequence). CDR3 sequence reads: CASSSLGGNPLGYF. CDR3 bases: TGTGCCAGCAGTTCTCTCGGCGGGAACCCGTTAGGGTACTTC.

This chain links TRBV18 with TRBJ1-4, with D possibly matching TRBD1 (6 bases). The germline gives CDR1 KGHSH, CDR2 LQKENI. The CDR3 covers 12 residues. V was shortened by 4 bases and J by 10 bases, with 10 bases between the two germline ends. CDR3 nucleotide sequence: TGTGCCAGCTCACTGGACAGCGGAAAACTGTTTTTT. It specifies CASSLDSGKLFF.

The chain has TRBV12-3 or TRBV12-4 and TRBJ1-5; no clear D gene. This CDR3 comprises 13 residues. The V end lost 5 bases, the J end lost 0 bases, and 5 bases lay between the germline ends. Written as DNA, the CDR3 is TGTGCCAGCAGTCTAAGTAGCAATCAGCCCCAGCATTTT. Its protein product is CASSLSSNQPQHF.

This sequence joins TRBV18 and TRBJ2-5; a weak D match, TRBD1 (6 bases). V lost 4 bases to trimming and J lost 5 bases, with 11 bases between them. Per germline, CDR1 KGHSH and CDR2 LQKENI. The CDR3 runs to 13 residues. CDR3 DNA sequence: TGTGCCAGCTCACTAGACGGACAGGAGACCCAGTACTTC. Translation: CASSLDGQETQYF.

CDR3 DNA sequence: TGTGCCTGGAGGGGGCTAGCGGGCTCCGGGGAGCTGTTTTTT. It specifies CAWRGLAGSGELFF. The V call is TRBV30, the J call TRBJ2-2; 8 bases line up with TRBD2. Trimming removed 3 bases from V and 6 bases from J; junction bases left unmatched: 6. CDR1 and CDR2 (germline): GTSNPN, SVGIG (reference sequence). This CDR3 has 14 amino acids.

The chain couples TRBV28 to TRBJ1-5; TRBD1 matches 9 bases. The CDR3 extends over 15 amino acids. Trimming at V came to 5 bases and at J to 4 bases, leaving 6 bases not matched to a gene. Germline CDR1 and CDR2: MDHEN and SYDVKM. CDR3 sequence (DNA): TGTGCCAGCAGTCCCTGGACAGGGGCTAATCAGCCCCAGCATTTT. The encoded protein is CASSPWTGANQPQHF.

The CDR3 loop reads CASSLARGQAPSTDTQYF. In DNA, the CDR3 is TGTGCCAGCAGCTTAGCGAGGGGGCAGGCCCCTAGCACAGATACGCAGTATTTT. V gene TRBV7-9 combines with J gene TRBJ2-3; TRBD1 matches 7 bases. The V segment lost 0 bases and the J segment 0 bases; nucleotides outside the gene matches: 9. Per germline, CDR1 SEHNR and CDR2 FQNEAQ (reference sequence). CDR3 length: 18 residues.

This chain uses TRBV6-5 with TRBJ1-4, with 9 bases fitting TRBD1. The V gene's germline CDR1 is MNHEY and CDR2 SVGAGI. V shed 6 bases and J 5 bases; nucleotides not matched to a gene: 4. This CDR3 is built from 14 residues. CDR3 residues: CASRDRGGNEKLFF. The DNA for the CDR3 is TGTGCCAGCAGAGACAGGGGGGGGAATGAAAAACTGTTTTTT.

The CDR3 region is CASSYAGTSNSPLHF. CDR3 coding DNA: TGTGCCAGCAGTTACGCCGGGACATCCAATTCACCCCTCCACTTT. The chain joins TRBV6-5 to TRBJ1-6, with D perhaps TRBD1 (6 bases). The CDR3 has 15 residues. Germline values: CDR1 MNHEY, CDR2 SVGAGI. With 2 bases removed from V and 7 bases from J, the gap between germline ends came to 12 bases.

J is TRBJ2-1 and V is TRBV7-2, with 12 bases that match TRBD2. V was pared by 2 bases and J by 4 bases, with 6 bases of the junction left unmatched. Germline CDR1 and CDR2: SGHTA and FQGNSA. The length of the CDR3 is 17 residues. The CDR3 DNA reads as TGTGCCAGCAGCTTAATGTGGACTAGCGGGATGTACAATGAGCAGTTCTTC. This gives the protein CASSLMWTSGMYNEQFF.

The CDR3 DNA reads TGTGCCAGCAGCCTGCCGAATGGGGGACTCTATGGCTACACCTTC. Protein product: CASSLPNGGLYGYTF. The chain couples TRBV5-4 to TRBJ1-2, with TRBD1 as a possible D gene (5 bases). The CDR3 consists of 15 residues. The germline V gene has CDR1 SGHNT and CDR2 YYREEE (reference sequence). The V end lost 4 bases, the J end lost 4 bases, and 17 bases lay between the germline ends.

This clone was detected only once. The chain recombines TRBV9 with TRBJ1-5; 7 bases match TRBD1. There are 14 residues in the CDR3. The germline CDR1 and CDR2 sequences are SGDLS and YYNGEE. After removal of 4 bases from V and 5 bases from J, the junction contained 6 bases not matched to a gene. CDR3 DNA sequence: TGTGCCAGCAGCCCTTGGGACAGTCATCAGCCCCAGCATTTT. Protein: CASSPWDSHQPQHF.

The chain is built from TRBV6-5 and TRBJ2-1; TRBD2 agrees at 7 bases. The CDR3 is 15 amino acids. The germline gives CDR1 MNHEY, CDR2 SVGAGI. V lost 5 bases to trimming and J lost 0 bases; unmatched junction nucleotides: 4. For the CDR3, the DNA is TGTGCCAGCAGTCGGAGCGGGGCCTCCTACAATGAGCAGTTCTTC. This gives the protein CASSRSGASYNEQFF.

V usage is TRBV6-6 and J usage is TRBJ2-4, with 10 bases lining up with TRBD1. This CDR3 spans 15 amino acids. Germline lookup yields CDR1 MNHNY and CDR2 SVGAGI (reference sequence). J was trimmed by 5 bases and V by 4 bases; bases with no gene match: 5. CDR3 residues: CASSSGTGDENIQYF. As DNA, the CDR3 is TGTGCCAGCAGTTCCGGGACAGGGGACGAAAACATTCAGTACTTC.

The V and J genes are TRBV9 and TRBJ2-3, with TRBD2 identical over 7 bases. Germline lookup yields CDR1 SGDLS and CDR2 YYNGEE. J lost 4 bases, V lost 0 bases, and 5 bases had no gene match. The CDR3 totals 15 residues. CDR3 DNA: TGTGCCAGCAGCGTAGTTGCGGGAGACGCAGATACGCAGTATTTT. It specifies CASSVVAGDADTQYF.

The rearrangement uses TRBV6-5 and TRBJ2-7; TRBD2 matches 10 bases. Trimming took 5 bases from V and 6 from J; bases not matched to a gene: 10. The CDR3 sequence is 15 residues long. The germline gives CDR1 MNHEY, CDR2 SVGAGI. The CDR3 bases are TGTGCCAGCAGTACAAAAGCGGGAGGGCCTCTCGAGCAGTACTTC. Protein product: CASSTKAGGPLEQYF.

This chain links TRBV11-2 with TRBJ1-2; the match to TRBD1 covers 8 bases. V gave up 4 bases and J gave up 6 bases; unmatched junction bases: 16. The CDR3 sequence is 17 residues long. Per germline, CDR1 SGHAT and CDR2 FQNNGV. CDR3 DNA: TGTGCCAGCAGCTCCGGACAGGGAGTCGTAGCCTACGATGGCTACACCTTC. It encodes CASSSGQGVVAYDGYTF.

The V and J genes are TRBV5-5 and TRBJ1-5, with 10 bases identical to TRBD1. Germline assignment: CDR1 SGHKS and CDR2 YYEKEE (reference sequence). J gave up 2 bases and V 3 bases, and 5 bases lay outside the gene matches. The CDR3 spans 16 residues. CDR3 DNA sequence: TGTGCCAGCAGCTCGGGACAGGGGACAGGCAATCAGCCCCAGCATTTT. It is translated as CASSSGQGTGNQPQHF.

This clone was observed once. The genes are TRBV5-6 and TRBJ1-6; maybe TRBD1 (6 bases). Per the germline V gene, CDR1 is SGHDT and CDR2 is YYEEEE. The ends were cut back, 1 base at V and 0 bases at J, with 11 bases in the middle. The CDR3 length is 17 residues. The CDR3 sequence: CASSLTTGSSYNSPLHF. The DNA of the CDR3 is TGTGCCAGCAGCTTGACTACAGGGAGCTCCTATAATTCACCCCTCCACTTT.

The chain recombines TRBV7-2 with TRBJ2-4, with D tentatively TRBD1 (6 bases). Per the germline V gene, CDR1 is SGHTA and CDR2 is FQGNSA. This CDR3 comprises 15 residues. V shed 1 base and J shed 4 bases, with 11 bases lying between them. The CDR3 DNA sequence: TGTGCCAGCAGCTTAGGAGGGACACTGAAAAACATTCAGTACTTC. Encoded protein: CASSLGGTLKNIQYF.

The chain recombines TRBV2 with TRBJ2-2; a weak D match, TRBD2 (5 bases). V was trimmed by 6 bases and J by 3 bases, leaving 14 bases between them. Looked up from germline, CDR1 is SNHLY and CDR2 is FYNNEI. The CDR3 is 15 residues long. This CDR3 reads CASSTGRLHTGELFF. CDR3 in DNA: TGTGCCAGCAGCACGGGGAGATTGCACACCGGGGAGCTGTTTTTT.